The clone carrying this T cell receptor (beta chain) was detected only a few times. What it binds is unknown. The study drew all its donors from Caucasian adults living in Nashville, Tennessee. J lost 7 bases, V lost 5 bases, and 4 bases had no gene match. CDR3 length: 13 amino acids. Germline V gene lookup returns CDR1 PRHDT and CDR2 FYEKMQ (reference sequence). This sample is part of a study of shared clonotypes between healthy human individuals. Broader study findings: Among a handful of donors, about 4.6% of naive CD4 clonotypes were found in common.

Data came from immunoSEQ multiplex PCR; TCRdb stores just in-frame clones and leaves some out. The table has a few million clones, 90% to 95% seen once; the top ten hold about 0.13%. V usage is TRBV13 and J usage is TRBJ1-5; 8 bases agree with TRBD1. Sequencing was done on a sample of naive CD4+ T cells sorted from blood. Subset: CD45RA+ positively selected. The source is a man in his late teens or twenties in good health. The CDR3 DNA reads as TGTGCCAGCAGCCGGGACAGGACGCAGCCCCAGCATTTT. Its protein is CASSRDRTQPQHF.